These 17 T cell receptor beta chains originate from one sample sequenced in a study of PD-L1 blockade in urothelial cancer. The time point is: pretreatment peripheral blood. The assay was immunoSEQ multiplex PCR, and TCRdb's table has in-frame clones only and misses some. The sample carries some 20,000 clones, 89% recorded once. The source was PBMCs, collected around atezolizumab (anti-PD-L1) treatment. Receptor source: a man between 65 and 85 years old with urothelial cancer.

The chain employs TRBV2 and TRBJ1-5, with D hard to call. The CDR3 extends over 13 amino acids. Germline V gene data show CDR1 as SNHLY and CDR2 as FYNNEI. The V and J ends lost 3 bases and 4 bases respectively, with 7 bases between them. The CDR3 reads CASSEGVNQPQHF. The CDR3 region has the DNA TGTGCCAGCAGTGAGGGAGTTAATCAGCCCCAGCATTTT.

The chain uses TRBV27 and TRBJ1-5, with 11 bases matching TRBD1. The CDR3 runs 15 residues. Germline lookup yields CDR1 MNHEY and CDR2 SMNVEV (reference sequence). The V segment lost 6 bases and the J segment 4 bases; nucleotides outside the gene matches: 5. The CDR3 loop reads CASSRDRGFNQPQHF. CDR3 bases: TGTGCCAGCAGCCGGGACAGGGGGTTTAATCAGCCCCAGCATTTT.

The chain joins TRBV5-4 to TRBJ2-7, with TRBD2 matching over 14 bases. Germline V gene sequence: CDR1 SGHNT, CDR2 YYREEE (reference sequence). J lost 4 bases, V lost 4 bases, and 7 bases had no gene match. This CDR3 is built from 16 residues. CDR3 DNA sequence: TGTGCCAGCAGCCCCGACGGACTAGCGGGGGGATACGAGCAGTACTTC. Protein: CASSPDGLAGGYEQYF.

The chain recombines TRBV19 with TRBJ1-4; D not certain. V dropped 4 bases and J dropped 0 bases, with 6 bases sitting between them. Germline V gives CDR1 LNHDA, CDR2 SQIVND (reference sequence). This CDR3 comprises 14 residues. The CDR3 loop reads CASSNTATNEKLFF. The CDR3 bases are TGTGCCAGTAGTAATACAGCAACTAATGAAAAACTGTTTTTT.

The rearrangement joins TRBV7-2 to TRBJ2-1; 15 bases match TRBD2. CDR3 length: 15 residues. Germline-derived CDR1 and CDR2 are SGHTA and FQGNSA. The V gene end was trimmed by 1 base and the J gene end by 14 bases; junction bases not matched to a gene: 6. The CDR3 region has the DNA TGTGCCAGCAGCTTAGAGGGACTAGCGGGGGGTGGAAAGTTCTTC. As protein: CASSLEGLAGGGKFF.

This clone was seen a single time. The rearrangement links TRBV10-3 to TRBJ1-1; 8 bases are shared with TRBD1. The V segment lost 6 bases and the J segment 8 bases; nucleotides outside the gene matches: 2. The CDR3 length is 11 residues. CDR1 and CDR2 (germline): ENHRY, SYGVKD. The CDR3 sequence is CAIRRDREAFF. CDR3 DNA sequence: TGTGCCATCAGGAGGGACAGGGAAGCTTTCTTT.

This sequence joins TRBV2 and TRBJ1-2; perhaps TRBD1 as D (5 bases). This CDR3 region has 15 residues. CDR1 and CDR2 from the germline V gene are SNHLY and FYNNEI. The V end lost 0 bases, the J end lost 6 bases, and 14 bases lay between the germline ends. CDR3 loop: CASSEALQAGHGYTF. The CDR3 coding sequence is TGTGCCAGCAGTGAAGCGCTTCAGGCAGGGCATGGCTACACCTTC.

The chain links TRBV25-1 to TRBJ1-1, with a possible D match to TRBD1 (5 bases). V lost 1 base and J lost 4, with 10 bases in between. There are 14 residues in the CDR3. Germline-derived CDR1 and CDR2 are MGHDK and SYGVNS. CDR3 amino acids: CASSESRGSTEAFF. DNA of the CDR3: TGTGCCAGCAGTGAATCACGGGGGAGCACTGAAGCTTTCTTT. The whole variable domain, remainder taken from reference TRBV25-1 and TRBJ1-1, is EADIYQTPRYLVIGTGKKITLECSQTMGHDKMYWYQQDPGMELHLIHYSYGVNSTEKGDLSSESTVSRIRTEHFPLTLESARPSHTSQYLCASSESRGSTEAFFGQGTRLTVV.

The genes are TRBV11-3 and TRBJ1-3; the D gene is possibly TRBD1 (6 bases). This CDR3 contains 13 residues. In germline, CDR1 is SGHNT, CDR2 YENEEA. V lost 3 bases to trimming and J lost 4 bases, with 7 bases between them. CDR3 sequence (DNA): TGTGCCAGCAGCTTGACAGGAGGAAACACCATATATTTT. Protein sequence: CASSLTGGNTIYF.

This clone occurred once. The chain is built from TRBV10-3 and TRBJ2-6; 7 nucleotides align to TRBD1. Germline values: CDR1 ENHRY, CDR2 SYGVKD. The CDR3 sequence is 18 residues long. V shed 4 bases and J 2 bases; nucleotides not matched to a gene: 11. For the CDR3, the DNA is TGTGCCATCAGTGTCCTGACCCAAACAGGGGCTGGGGCCAACGTCCTGACTTTC. Protein: CAISVLTQTGAGANVLTF.

The chain's CDR3 is CASSPPEVDYGYTF. CDR3 nucleotide sequence: TGTGCCAGCAGCCCTCCAGAGGTAGACTATGGCTACACCTTC. V and J are TRBV7-9 and TRBJ1-2; D not certain. Trimming took off 5 bases at V and 3 bases at J, with 13 bases between the two ends. Germline CDR1 is SEHNR and CDR2 is FQNEAQ (reference sequence). The CDR3 loop spans 14 amino acids.

V is TRBV11-2 and J is TRBJ2-5, with D tentatively TRBD2 (6 bases). The CDR3 consists of 16 residues. CDR1 SGHAT and CDR2 FQNNGV come from the germline V gene. Trimming removed 3 bases from V and 4 bases from J, with 18 bases in between. CDR3 amino acids: CASSFGGGARGETQYF. In nucleotides, the CDR3 is TGTGCCAGCAGCTTTGGTGGAGGGGCGCGAGGAGAGACCCAGTACTTC.

V is TRBV10-3 and J is TRBJ1-2; D is undetermined. This CDR3 contains 11 residues. Trimming cost V 4 bases and J 10 bases, with 10 bases left between them. Per the germline V gene, CDR1 is ENHRY and CDR2 is SYGVKD. CDR3 residues: CAISASGFYTF. The DNA for the CDR3 is TGTGCCATCAGTGCGAGCGGGTTCTACACCTTC.

The count of this clone is one. The sample carries other DNA sequences with the same CDR3. The chain couples TRBV5-1 to TRBJ1-1; D unclear. Germline CDR1 and CDR2: SGHRS and YFSETQ. This CDR3 spans 14 amino acids. V shed 1 base and J shed 0 bases, with 7 bases lying between them. CDR3 region: CASSLSGMNTEAFF. In DNA, the CDR3 is TGCGCCAGCAGCTTGTCCGGGATGAACACTGAAGCTTTCTTT.

This chain joins TRBV4-2 and TRBJ1-5, with 9 bases that match TRBD1. The J segment lost 4 bases and the V segment lost 0 bases, leaving 4 bases of the junction unmatched. The CDR3 totals 16 residues. Germline V gives CDR1 LGHNA, CDR2 YNFKEQ. In DNA form, the CDR3 reads TGTGCCAGCAGCCAAGAATCGGACAGGGGTAATCAGCCCCAGCATTTT. This encodes CASSQESDRGNQPQHF.

The CDR3 reads CASSVSGGGAHGETQYF. CDR3 coding DNA: TGTGCCAGCAGCGTATCTGGCGGGGGGGCCCACGGGGAGACCCAGTACTTC. The genes are TRBV9 and TRBJ2-5, with 9 nucleotides matching TRBD2. This CDR3 has 17 residues. V lost 1 base, J lost 5 bases, and 12 bases stayed unmatched. CDR1 is SGDLS, CDR2 YYNGEE, per germline.

This clone appeared a single time. The CDR3 here is CASSQDGGTVQYF. CDR3 nucleotide sequence: TGCGCCAGCAGCCAAGATGGGGGGACAGTCCAGTATTTT. This chain uses TRBV4-1 with TRBJ2-3, with D possibly being TRBD1 (7 bases). Germline assignment: CDR1 MGHRA and CDR2 YSYEKL. V was shortened by 0 bases and J by 12 bases, with 13 bases between the two germline ends. The CDR3 has 13 residues.